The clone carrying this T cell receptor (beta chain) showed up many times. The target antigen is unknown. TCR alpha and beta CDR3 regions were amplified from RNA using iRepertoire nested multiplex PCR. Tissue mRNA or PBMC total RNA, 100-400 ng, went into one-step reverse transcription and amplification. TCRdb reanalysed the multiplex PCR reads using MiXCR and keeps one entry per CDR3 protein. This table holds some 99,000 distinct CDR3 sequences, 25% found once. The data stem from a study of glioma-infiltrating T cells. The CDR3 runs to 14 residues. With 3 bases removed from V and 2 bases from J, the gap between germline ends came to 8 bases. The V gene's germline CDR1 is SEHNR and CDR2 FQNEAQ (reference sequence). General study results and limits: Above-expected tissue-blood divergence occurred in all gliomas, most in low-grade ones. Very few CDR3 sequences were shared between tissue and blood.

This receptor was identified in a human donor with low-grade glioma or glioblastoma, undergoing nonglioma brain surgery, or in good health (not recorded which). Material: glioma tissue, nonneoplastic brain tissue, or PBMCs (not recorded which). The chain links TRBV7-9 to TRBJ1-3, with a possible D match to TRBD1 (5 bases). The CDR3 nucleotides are TGTGCCAGCAGCTTCCAGGGTCCTGGAAACACCATATATTTT. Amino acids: CASSFQGPGNTIYF.